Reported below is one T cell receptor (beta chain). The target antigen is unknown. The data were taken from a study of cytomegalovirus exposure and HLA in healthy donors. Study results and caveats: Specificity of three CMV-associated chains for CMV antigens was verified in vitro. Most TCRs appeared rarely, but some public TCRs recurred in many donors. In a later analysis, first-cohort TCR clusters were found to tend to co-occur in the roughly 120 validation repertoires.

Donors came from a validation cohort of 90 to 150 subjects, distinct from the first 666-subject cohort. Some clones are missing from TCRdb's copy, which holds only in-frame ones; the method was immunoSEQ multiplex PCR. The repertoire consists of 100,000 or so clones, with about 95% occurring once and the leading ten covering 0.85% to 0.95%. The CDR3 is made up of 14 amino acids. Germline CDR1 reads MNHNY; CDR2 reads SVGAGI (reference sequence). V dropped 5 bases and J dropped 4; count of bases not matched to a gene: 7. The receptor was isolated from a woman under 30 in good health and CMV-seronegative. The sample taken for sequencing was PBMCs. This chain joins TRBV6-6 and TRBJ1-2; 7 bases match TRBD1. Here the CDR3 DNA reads TGTGCCAGCAGTCAGACCGGGACAGCCTATGGCTACACCTTC. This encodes CASSQTGTAYGYTF.